The entry below gives a single T cell receptor (beta chain) sequence along with its context. Its antigen is not identified. The CDR3 is made up of 14 amino acids. Looked up from germline, CDR1 is SNHLY and CDR2 is FYNNEI. Deletions cut 6 bases from V and 6 bases from J, with 18 bases between. Clones were sequenced by immunoSEQ multiplex PCR, and TCRdb holds only the in-frame ones, with some missing. The sample yields 90,000 to 95,000 clones, just over 90% seen once. This sample was taken from a study of T cell responses to AZD1222 COVID-19 vaccine. Overall study context: It was second doses at about 4 or about 12 weeks that were pooled. General study findings and limits: Just five to seven AZD1222 recipients tested seropositive at baseline. Increased Spike-specific TCR breadth and depth were observed after two AZD1222 doses. Repertoire collection took place solely once the T cell response had peaked.

The sequence came from an adult in good health. Sample: peripheral blood, taken on day 0 of AZD1222 vaccination. The V call is TRBV2, the J call TRBJ2-7; D unresolved. The CDR3 region is CASSSIGPTGEQYF. Here the CDR3 DNA reads TGTGCCAGCAGCAGTATCGGACCCACGGGCGAGCAGTACTTC.